The entry below gives a single T cell receptor beta chain sequence along with its context. Its antigen is not known. These data originate in a study of a mutant IDH1 vaccine in newly diagnosed glioma. Study overall: Following radiotherapy alone, or alongside temozolomide cycles, vaccination was started after an interval of 4-6 weeks. Visit V12 happened at week 35; visit V13 happened at week 47. Most had both radiotherapy and temozolomide beforehand; others had only one.

Assay: immunoSEQ multiplex PCR; the TCRdb copy retains only in-frame clones and omits some. The table lists about 54,000 clones, 80% to 85% of them singletons. Sample time point: week 35, safety follow-up. Each dose delivered 300 ug of mutant IDH1 20-mer peptide subcutaneously with imiquimod. The donor cohort comprised cases of new WHO grade 3 or 4 IDH1-mutant, ATRX-lost astrocytoma. The CDR3 has 16 residues. Germline V gene sequence: CDR1 LNHDA, CDR2 SQIVND (reference sequence). Unmatched junction bases numbered 7, after V lost 6 bases and J lost 1 base. The chain combines TRBV19 with TRBJ1-5; 9 bases map to TRBD1. The sequence was obtained from a woman under 30 with glioma. Sample: PBMCs, taken from a glioma patient whose treatment included an IDH1 peptide vaccine. CDR3 DNA sequence: TGTGCCAGTAGGGACAGGGGACGATCGAGCAATCAGCCCCAGCATTTT. Its translation is CASRDRGRSSNQPQHF.